Following are 30 T cell receptor beta chains from one sample sequenced in a study of CD8 T cells in Susac syndrome. RNA was extracted with the RNeasy kit, and a quantity of roughly 0.5 to 1 ug was reverse transcribed using random hexamers. TCRdb re-derived calls from the immunoSEQ multiplex PCR reads in MiXCR, one entry per CDR3 protein. The table includes about 110,000 distinct CDR3 sequences, about 95% detected once. Sequencing used CD4+ T cells from PBMCs. The receptors stem from a human donor in good health.

The chain has TRBV18 and TRBJ1-1, with unresolved D. The V end lost 2 bases, the J end lost 6 bases, and 10 bases lay between the germline ends. The V gene's germline CDR1 is KGHSH and CDR2 LQKENI. The length of the CDR3 is 13 residues. CDR3 loop: CASSPISGSEAFF. The DNA for the CDR3 is TGTGCCAGCTCACCAATCTCTGGGTCTGAAGCTTTCTTT.

The chain recombines TRBV5-1 with TRBJ2-5; D is unclear. CDR3 length: 15 residues. V was cut by 4 bases and J by 1 base, with 14 bases left in between. Per the germline V gene, CDR1 is SGHRS and CDR2 is YFSETQ. CDR3 sequence: CASSRETGRQETQYF. The DNA of the CDR3 is TGCGCCAGCAGCCGCGAGACGGGTCGCCAAGAGACCCAGTACTTC.

The chain employs TRBV24-1 and TRBJ2-3, with 7 bases identical to TRBD2. J lost 1 base, V lost 3 bases, and 6 bases had no gene match. The CDR3 contains 16 residues. The germline V gene has CDR1 KGHDR and CDR2 SFDVKD. The CDR3 nucleotides are TGTGCCACCAGTGATAAGGCGGGGGTTCGCACAGATACGCAGTATTTT. Translation: CATSDKAGVRTDTQYF.

The J gene is TRBJ1-5, the V gene TRBV5-6, with D unresolved. Per germline, CDR1 SGHDT and CDR2 YYEEEE. The CDR3 consists of 13 residues. With 4 bases removed from V and 11 bases from J, the gap between germline ends came to 16 bases. Here the CDR3 reads CASSPTPSMAQHF. CDR3 DNA sequence: TGTGCCAGCAGCCCAACACCGTCAATGGCCCAGCATTTT.

The V gene is TRBV19, the J gene TRBJ2-1; the D gene is possibly TRBD1 (6 bases). The length of the CDR3 is 16 residues. V lost 6 bases and J 4 bases, leaving 19 bases between the germline ends. CDR1 and CDR2 from the germline V gene are LNHDA and SQIVND (reference sequence). In nucleotides, the CDR3 is TGTGCCAGTAGGACCGGTGGGGGACACCCGTACAATGAGCAGTTCTTC. It translates to CASRTGGGHPYNEQFF.

J is TRBJ1-2 and V is TRBV12-3 or TRBV12-4; D call uncertain. V was shortened by 3 bases and J by 2 bases, with 7 bases between the two germline ends. This CDR3 region has 13 residues. The DNA for the CDR3 is TGTGCCAGCAGTTTGATGGGAAACTATGGCTACACCTTC. This gives the protein CASSLMGNYGYTF.

The J gene is TRBJ2-5, the V gene TRBV9; 8 positions agree with TRBD2. V lost 0 bases and J lost 5; bases outside the gene matches: 6. Germline V gene lookup returns CDR1 SGDLS and CDR2 YYNGEE. CDR3 size: 15 residues. The DNA for the CDR3 is TGTGCCAGCAGCGTAGACCGGGGGGGCCGTGAGACCCAGTACTTC. Its protein product is CASSVDRGGRETQYF.

This chain uses TRBV5-6 with TRBJ2-5; TRBD2 aligns across 12 bases. CDR3 size: 16 residues. The germline V gene encodes CDR1 SGHDT and CDR2 YYEEEE. After removal of 4 bases from V and 9 bases from J, the junction contained 13 bases not matched to a gene. Here the CDR3 DNA reads TGTGCCAGCAGCACCCGGACTAGCGGGGCCGGGGGGGCCCAGTACTTC. This sequence encodes CASSTRTSGAGGAQYF.

The rearrangement joins TRBV7-9 to TRBJ2-7, with 9 bases that match TRBD1. This CDR3 comprises 14 residues. Trimming at V came to 7 bases and at J to 4 bases, leaving 8 bases not matched to a gene. CDR1 is SEHNR and CDR2 is FQNEAQ in the germline V gene (reference sequence). The CDR3 protein is CASTLQGAKYEQYF. Here the CDR3 DNA reads TGTGCCAGCACCCTACAGGGGGCTAAGTACGAGCAGTACTTC. Looking up the rest from reference TRBV7-9 and TRBJ2-7 gives the full variable domain: DTGVSQNPRHKITKRGQNVTFRCDPISEHNRLYWYRQTLGQGPEFLTYFQNEAQLEKSRLLSDRFSAERPKGSFSTLEIQRTEQGDSAMYLCASTLQGAKYEQYFGPGTRLTVT.

This clonotype was seen a few times. The rearrangement uses TRBV27 and TRBJ2-5, with 9 bases identical to TRBD2. CDR1 is MNHEY and CDR2 is SMNVEV in the germline V gene (reference sequence). The CDR3 has 15 amino acids. V gave up 5 bases and J gave up 2 bases; unmatched junction bases: 6. The CDR3: CASSPLAGRQETQYF. The CDR3 coding sequence is TGTGCCAGCAGTCCCCTAGCGGGAAGACAAGAGACCCAGTACTTC.

This chain links TRBV27 with TRBJ2-2; D is unresolved. Germline values: CDR1 MNHEY, CDR2 SMNVEV (reference sequence). The V gene lost 5 bases and the J gene lost 5 bases, with 15 bases spanning the gap. The CDR3 has 15 amino acids. The CDR3 region has the DNA TGTGCCAGCAGTACTCGGGCCTTAGGGACCGGGGAGCTGTTTTTT. Its translation: CASSTRALGTGELFF.

The chain links TRBV5-1 to TRBJ2-7; D call uncertain. CDR3 size: 15 residues. Germline V lookup: CDR1 SGHRS, CDR2 YFSETQ. V gave up 2 bases and J gave up 2 bases, with 14 bases separating them. The CDR3 DNA sequence: TGCGCCAGCAGCTTTTTTCATCCAGGCCCCTACGAGCAGTACTTC. It encodes CASSFFHPGPYEQYF.

The chain recombines TRBV20-1 with TRBJ2-7; 8 bases are shared with TRBD2. Germline CDR1 is DFQATT and CDR2 is SNEGSKA (reference sequence). The CDR3 loop spans 11 amino acids. Trimming removed 4 bases from V and 8 bases from J; junction bases left unmatched: 4. The CDR3 DNA reads TGCAGTGCTACGGCGGGGGGACAGCAGTACTTC. Protein: CSATAGGQQYF.

The chain uses TRBV20-1 and TRBJ2-7; D possibly corresponds to TRBD2 (5 bases). The CDR3 covers 16 residues. V shed 1 base and J shed 0 bases, with 16 bases lying between them. CDR1 and CDR2 from the germline V gene are DFQATT and SNEGSKA (reference sequence). The CDR3 loop is CSARGGWGASSYEQYF. CDR3 sequence (DNA): TGCAGTGCTAGAGGAGGTTGGGGAGCGAGCTCCTACGAGCAGTACTTC.

The chain links TRBV6-2 or TRBV6-3 to TRBJ2-7, with a tentative D call TRBD2 (5 bases). Per germline, CDR1 MNHEY and CDR2 SVGEGT. Trimming removed 0 bases at V and 2 bases at J, with 14 bases between. The CDR3 is made up of 16 amino acids. Written as DNA, the CDR3 is TGTGCCAGCAGTTACTCGGAACGGGGAAGGGCCTACGAGCAGTACTTC. Amino acid sequence: CASSYSERGRAYEQYF.

This sequence joins TRBV24-1 and TRBJ2-1; 9 bases agree with TRBD2. Germline values: CDR1 KGHDR, CDR2 SFDVKD. CDR3 size: 17 residues. With V trimmed by 4 bases and J by 6 bases, 12 bases remained unmatched. Here the CDR3 reads CATSDAKLSGSANEQFF. The CDR3 DNA is TGTGCCACCAGTGACGCCAAACTTAGCGGGAGCGCCAATGAGCAGTTCTTC.

V gene TRBV6-5 combines with J gene TRBJ2-7; D possibly uses TRBD1 or TRBD2 (5 bases each). CDR3 size: 14 residues. Germline V gene data show CDR1 as MNHEY and CDR2 as SVGAGI. V lost 6 bases and J 2 bases, leaving 14 bases between the germline ends. For the CDR3, the DNA is TGTGCCAGCAGAAGAGGGACGGATACCTACGAGCAGTACTTC. Translation: CASRRGTDTYEQYF.

The V gene is TRBV12-3 or TRBV12-4, the J gene TRBJ2-2; 7 bases fit TRBD1. The CDR3 length is 14 residues. V gave up 5 bases and J gave up 9 bases; unmatched junction bases: 9. The CDR3 nucleotides read TGTGCCAGCAGTGTGCGACAGGGTCCCAGGGAGCTGTTTTTT. It specifies CASSVRQGPRELFF.

The chain combines TRBV7-9 with TRBJ2-7; D possibly uses TRBD1 or TRBD2 (7 bases each). CDR1 and CDR2 (germline): SEHNR, FQNEAQ (reference sequence). V dropped 0 bases and J dropped 6 bases, with 12 bases sitting between them. The CDR3 is made up of 14 amino acids. This CDR3 reads CASSLADREGEQYF. As DNA, the CDR3 is TGTGCCAGCAGCTTAGCCGACAGGGAGGGCGAGCAGTACTTC.

The gene calls are TRBV19 and TRBJ1-5; weak D call: TRBD1 (6 bases). Germline CDR1 and CDR2: LNHDA and SQIVND (reference sequence). The CDR3 contains 15 residues. Trimming took off 9 bases at V and 0 bases at J, with 15 bases between the two ends. CDR3 in DNA: TGTGCCAGCGGACAGCAGAAAGGTAGCAATCAGCCCCAGCATTTT. Protein product: CASGQQKGSNQPQHF.

V usage is TRBV4-1 and J usage is TRBJ2-1, with a possible D match to TRBD2 (6 bases). The CDR3 loop spans 16 amino acids. Trimming left V 0 bases short and J 5 bases short, with 14 bases between. Germline V gene lookup returns CDR1 MGHRA and CDR2 YSYEKL. For the CDR3, the DNA is TGCGCCAGCAGCCAAGATAGAACGGGAGCGGACAATGAGCAGTTCTTC. The encoded protein is CASSQDRTGADNEQFF.

The chain links TRBV5-1 to TRBJ2-1, with D unclear. The CDR3 consists of 15 residues. CDR1 and CDR2 from the germline V gene are SGHRS and YFSETQ. V lost 4 bases and J 6 bases, leaving 17 bases between the germline ends. CDR3: CASSTDTSGFNEQFF. CDR3 bases: TGCGCCAGCAGCACCGACACCTCTGGGTTCAATGAGCAGTTCTTC. Looking up the rest from reference TRBV5-1 and TRBJ2-1 gives the full variable domain: KAGVTQTPRYLIKTRGQQVTLSCSPISGHRSVSWYQQTPGQGLQFLFEYFSETQRNKGNFPGRFSGRQFSNSRSEMNVSTLELGDSALYLCASSTDTSGFNEQFFGPGTRLTVL.

Concerning this clonotype: One junction end disagrees with the germline gene, perhaps due to a read error. V and J are TRBV7-2 and TRBJ2-1; TRBD2 matches 9 bases. This CDR3 has 14 amino acids. Germline CDR1 reads SGHTA; CDR2 reads FQGNSA. DNA for the CDR3: TGTGCCAGCAGCTTGCGGGGGGGACACGGGCACCGGGGGTTC. Translated: CASSLRGGHGHRGF.

This chain uses TRBV23-1 with TRBJ1-2, with unresolved D. TRBV23-1 is an open reading frame whose function is uncertain. The CDR3 runs to 13 residues. V dropped 4 bases and J dropped 8 bases, with 14 bases sitting between them. In DNA form, the CDR3 reads TGCGCCAGCAGTCCCAATGGACGGATCGGCTACACCTTC. This codes for CASSPNGRIGYTF.

The rearrangement uses TRBV3-1 and TRBJ2-7; D may be TRBD1 or TRBD2 (5 bases each). Deletions cut 3 bases from V and 4 bases from J, with 13 bases between. Germline V lookup: CDR1 LGHDT, CDR2 YNNKEL (reference sequence). The CDR3 is 14 amino acids. The CDR3 sequence: CASSQKGTGYEQYF. Here the CDR3 DNA reads TGTGCCAGCAGCCAGAAGGGGACGGGATACGAGCAGTACTTC.

CDR3 protein: CASSQAPGNFDKNIQYF. DNA of the CDR3: TGTGCCAGTAGTCAAGCGCCCGGCAATTTTGACAAAAACATTCAGTACTTC. The gene calls are TRBV19 and TRBJ2-4, with D uncertain. There are 17 residues in the CDR3. CDR1 and CDR2 from the germline V gene are LNHDA and SQIVND (reference sequence). V gave up 5 bases and J gave up 3 bases, with 20 bases separating them. Variable domain in full (rest from reference TRBV19 and TRBJ2-4): DGGITQSPKYLFRKEGQNVTLSCEQNLNHDAMYWYRQDPGQGLRLIYYSQIVNDFQKGDIAEGYSVSREKKESFPLTVTSAQKNPTAFYLCASSQAPGNFDKNIQYFGAGTRLSVL.

The V and J genes are TRBV18 and TRBJ1-4, with 8 nucleotides matching TRBD1. Looked up from germline, CDR1 is KGHSH and CDR2 is LQKENI. V trimming: 4 bases; J trimming: 4 bases; junction bases outside the gene matches: 5. The CDR3 consists of 15 residues. The CDR3 nucleotides are TGTGCCAGCTCACTCCAGGGGGCCCTTAATGAAAAACTGTTTTTT. Amino acid sequence: CASSLQGALNEKLFF.

This sequence joins TRBV10-3 and TRBJ1-5, with D possibly matching TRBD1 (6 bases). Looked up from germline, CDR1 is ENHRY and CDR2 is SYGVKD. V lost 6 bases and J 4 bases, leaving 7 bases between the germline ends. The CDR3 extends over 12 amino acids. The CDR3 is CAIRGANQPQHF. For the CDR3, the DNA is TGTGCCATCAGGGGGGCGAATCAGCCCCAGCATTTT.

This chain uses TRBV27 with TRBJ2-5, with 12 bases that match TRBD2. The CDR3 is 16 residues long. Looked up from germline, CDR1 is MNHEY and CDR2 is SMNVEV (reference sequence). After removal of 4 bases from V and 0 bases from J, the junction contained 3 bases not matched to a gene. The DNA of the CDR3 is TGTGCCAGCAGTTCCAGGACTAGCGGGGACCAAGAGACCCAGTACTTC. It encodes CASSSRTSGDQETQYF.

The chain joins TRBV24-1 to TRBJ2-2, with 8 bases that match TRBD1. The germline gives CDR1 KGHDR, CDR2 SFDVKD. J gave up 4 bases and V 3 bases, and 6 bases lay outside the gene matches. There are 16 residues in the CDR3. The CDR3 sequence is CATSDPGQGSTGELFF. The CDR3 DNA reads as TGTGCCACCAGTGATCCTGGACAGGGAAGCACCGGGGAGCTGTTTTTT.